The 11 T cell receptor beta chains in this list originate from one sample, sequenced in a study of blood T cell repertoires in COVID-19. Assay: immunoSEQ multiplex PCR; the TCRdb copy retains only in-frame clones and omits some. The data contain 130,000 to 150,000 clones, around 81% of them singletons. The sequenced sample was peripheral blood. These receptors were taken from a woman aged 40 to 49 with active or convalescent COVID-19.

The rearrangement uses TRBV28 and TRBJ1-2; 11 bases are shared with TRBD1. Germline CDR1 and CDR2: MDHEN and SYDVKM. This CDR3 has 15 residues. The V gene end was trimmed by 2 bases and the J gene end by 8 bases; junction bases not matched to a gene: 7. The CDR3 spells CASSLGQGARFGYTF. The CDR3 region has the DNA TGTGCCAGCAGTTTAGGACAGGGGGCGCGCTTCGGCTACACCTTC.

V usage is TRBV19 and J usage is TRBJ1-3; D uncertain. Trimming pared 2 bases from V and 0 bases from J, leaving 23 bases between. The CDR3 contains 20 residues. CDR1 LNHDA and CDR2 SQIVND come from the germline V gene (reference sequence). The CDR3 here is CASSIPGRRLLGSSGNTIYF. In DNA, the CDR3 is TGTGCCAGTAGTATACCTGGGCGGCGGCTACTTGGGAGCTCTGGAAACACCATATATTTT.

This sequence joins TRBV19 and TRBJ2-5; the match to TRBD1 covers 11 bases. Germline CDR1 is LNHDA and CDR2 is SQIVND (reference sequence). This CDR3 is built from 15 residues. Unmatched junction bases numbered 6, after V lost 4 bases and J lost 5 bases. The CDR3 loop reads CASSRDRGRFETQYF. CDR3 nucleotides: TGTGCCAGTAGTAGGGACAGGGGGAGGTTTGAGACCCAGTACTTC. The variable domain in full, completed from reference TRBV19 and TRBJ2-5, reads DGGITQSPKYLFRKEGQNVTLSCEQNLNHDAMYWYRQDPGQGLRLIYYSQIVNDFQKGDIAEGYSVSREKKESFPLTVTSAQKNPTAFYLCASSRDRGRFETQYFGPGTRLLVL.

The chain carries TRBV5-4 and TRBJ2-1, with D maybe TRBD2 (5 bases). This CDR3 has 16 residues. Germline V lookup: CDR1 SGHNT, CDR2 YYREEE (reference sequence). V lost 2 bases and J lost 3, with 15 bases in between. The CDR3, as DNA: TGTGCCAGCAGCTTAGTTGAGGGCAATTACTACAATGAGCAGTTCTTC. Amino acids: CASSLVEGNYYNEQFF.

This rearrangement joins TRBV30 to TRBJ1-1; 7 bases fit TRBD1. CDR3 length: 15 residues. J was trimmed by 1 base and V by 0 bases; bases with no gene match: 5. Germline-derived CDR1 and CDR2 are GTSNPN and SVGIG (reference sequence). The CDR3 DNA reads as TGTGCCTGGAGTGTACCCCGACAGGGGAACACTGAAGCTTTCTTT. It is translated as CAWSVPRQGNTEAFF. The complete variable domain, with remaining parts taken from reference TRBV30 and TRBJ1-1, reads SQTIHQWPATLVQPVGSPLSLECTVEGTSNPNLYWYRQAAGRGLQLLFYSVGIGQISSEVPQNLSASRPQDRQFILSSKKLLLSDSGFYLCAWSVPRQGNTEAFFGQGTRLTVV.

The chain couples TRBV9 to TRBJ2-7; 9 positions agree with TRBD2. Germline CDR1 SGDLS, CDR2 YYNGEE. This CDR3 is built from 15 residues. The ends lost 3 bases at V and 7 bases at J; junction bases unmatched: 11. The CDR3 sequence is CASSAQGLAMGEQYF. The CDR3 bases are TGTGCCAGCAGCGCCCAGGGACTAGCTATGGGGGAGCAGTACTTC.

This clone was detected only a few times. This sequence joins TRBV11-2 and TRBJ1-1, with D possibly TRBD1 on 5 matching bases. Trimming stripped 2 bases from V and 2 bases from J, with 12 bases between. This CDR3 has 15 residues. Germline V gene data show CDR1 as SGHAT and CDR2 as FQNNGV. In DNA form, the CDR3 reads TGTGCCAGCAGCTTATCGGCAGGGATAAACACTGAAGCTTTCTTT. Residues: CASSLSAGINTEAFF.

V and J are TRBV29-1 and TRBJ1-2, with TRBD1 identical over 8 bases. The V segment lost 3 bases and the J segment 8 bases; nucleotides outside the gene matches: 11. Germline CDR1 SQVTM, CDR2 ANQGSEA. CDR3 length: 14 amino acids. This CDR3 reads CSVDTSGQGTGYTF. CDR3 DNA sequence: TGCAGCGTTGATACCTCCGGACAGGGCACCGGCTACACCTTC.

The gene calls are TRBV19 and TRBJ1-2; D might be TRBD1 (6 bases). V was pared by 9 bases and J by 2 bases, with 16 bases between. Germline CDR1 and CDR2: LNHDA and SQIVND (reference sequence). The length of the CDR3 is 14 residues. The CDR3 nucleotides read TGTGCCAGCCATACCGGACAGACCAACTATGGCTACACCTTC. This gives the protein CASHTGQTNYGYTF.

The gene calls are TRBV5-1 and TRBJ2-5, with 7 nucleotides matching TRBD2. Losses at the gene ends were 6 bases for V and 1 base for J; bases not matched to a gene: 9. This CDR3 has 15 amino acids. Germline V gene data show CDR1 as SGHRS and CDR2 as YFSETQ. The CDR3 region is CASTPGGGFQETQYF. DNA of the CDR3: TGCGCCAGCACTCCGGGGGGAGGATTCCAAGAGACCCAGTACTTC.

This clone was picked up a small number of times. The chain carries TRBV29-1 and TRBJ1-2; D may be TRBD1 (6 bases). The CDR3 is 12 amino acids. V was pared by 3 bases and J by 4 bases, with 9 bases between. Germline values: CDR1 SQVTM, CDR2 ANQGSEA. The CDR3 region has the DNA TGCAGCGTTGATGACAGGAGCTATGGCTACACCTTC. Its translation: CSVDDRSYGYTF.